The rows below give T cell receptor beta chains drawn from one sample of a study of beta chain features in type 1 diabetes. Some clones are missing from TCRdb's copy, which holds only in-frame ones; the method was immunoSEQ multiplex PCR. The top ten clones hold roughly 0.017% of a sample with a few hundred thousand clones, over 9.5% of them seen once. The sequencing sample was made of naive CD4+ T cells from blood. Receptors were obtained from a man aged 18 to 30 in good health. Each CDR3 is given with its conserved first and last residue. The D gene is left open where the match is weak. Clone size is given for some rows only: seen once, a few or many times, or a class if the clone is expanded.

J: TRBJ1-2
D: .
V: TRBV18
size: few
DNA: TGTGCCAGCTCACCAGGCCGGGAAGGTGGCTACACCTTC
CDR3: CASSPGREGGYTF

J: TRBJ2-3
D: TRBD1
V: TRBV6-1
size: .
DNA: TGTGCCAGCAGTAGAAGGACAGGTAGCACAGATACGCAGTATTTT
CDR3: CASSRRTGSTDTQYF

J: TRBJ2-5
D: .
V: TRBV7-9
size: .
DNA: TGTGCCAGCAGCCGAGAGACCCAGTACTTC
CDR3: CASSRETQYF

J: TRBJ2-3
D: TRBD2
V: TRBV4-3
size: .
DNA: TGCGCCAGCAGCCTTCAAGCGGGAGTGGGAACAGATACGCAGTATTTT
CDR3: CASSLQAGVGTDTQYF

J: TRBJ1-2
D: .
V: TRBV30
size: .
DNA: TGTGCCTGGAGTTACACACAGTCCGAAGGCTACACCTTC
CDR3: CAWSYTQSEGYTF

J: TRBJ2-7
D: TRBD2
V: TRBV5-1
size: few
DNA: TGCGCCAGCAGCACGACTAGCGGCAGCTACGAGCAGTACTTC
CDR3: CASSTTSGSYEQYF

J: TRBJ2-3
D: TRBD2
V: TRBV7-2
size: .
DNA: TGTGCCAGCAGCTTAGTAGGTTCTAGCGGGGCAGATACGCAGTATTTT
CDR3: CASSLVGSSGADTQYF

J: TRBJ2-7
D: TRBD2
V: TRBV30
size: few
DNA: TGTGCCTCCGGGACTAGCGGATACGAGCAGTACTTC
CDR3: CASGTSGYEQYF

J: TRBJ1-1
D: TRBD1
V: TRBV19
size: .
DNA: TGTGCCAGTAGTATGGGGACAGCCACTGAAGCTTTCTTT
CDR3: CASSMGTATEAFF

J: TRBJ2-7
D: TRBD1
V: TRBV7-9
size: .
DNA: TGTGCCAGCAGAGAGGGACAGGGTCGGCACGAGCAGTACTTC
CDR3: CASREGQGRHEQYF

J: TRBJ2-3
D: TRBD2
V: TRBV10-3
size: few
DNA: TGTGCCACCAGCGGGAGGGGAACAGATACGCAGTATTTT
CDR3: CATSGRGTDTQYF

J: TRBJ2-3
D: .
V: TRBV28
size: few
DNA: TGTGCCAGCCTAGGAGGGGCAGGTGGCACAGATACGCAGTATTTT
CDR3: CASLGGAGGTDTQYF

J: TRBJ2-7
D: .
V: TRBV5-1
size: few
DNA: TGCGCCAGCAGGGCGGATCCGGGAGAGGCCTACGAGCAGTACTTC
CDR3: CASRADPGEAYEQYF

J: TRBJ2-7
D: TRBD2
V: TRBV10-3
size: few
DNA: TGTGCCTCTAGGACTAGCGGGATCGAGCAGTACTTC
CDR3: CASRTSGIEQYF

J: TRBJ2-3
D: TRBD2
V: TRBV19
size: .
DNA: TGTGCCAGTAAAGCGGGAGTTAGCACAGATACGCAGTATTTT
CDR3: CASKAGVSTDTQYF

J: TRBJ2-2
D: .
V: TRBV4-2
size: .
DNA: TGTGCCAGCAGCCACCGAGTCCCCACCGGGGAGCTGTTTTTT
CDR3: CASSHRVPTGELFF

J: TRBJ2-3
D: TRBD2
V: TRBV7-3
size: .
DNA: TGTGCCAGCAGCTTTAGGCTAGCGGGCGCGACAGATACGCAGTATTTT
CDR3: CASSFRLAGATDTQYF

J: TRBJ2-5
D: .
V: TRBV7-3
size: few
DNA: TGTGCCAGCAGCTTAGGGTCCGGGGAGACCCAGTACTTC
CDR3: CASSLGSGETQYF

J: TRBJ1-4
D: TRBD1
V: TRBV4-2
size: .
DNA: TGTGCCAGCAGCCAAGATCAGGGGGTTAATGAAAAACTGTTTTTT
CDR3: CASSQDQGVNEKLFF

J: TRBJ1-3
D: .
V: TRBV11-2
size: few
DNA: TGTGCCAGCAGCTTAGATCCCGGCAGGGGCGATGGAAACACCATATATTTT
CDR3: CASSLDPGRGDGNTIYF

J: TRBJ2-3
D: .
V: TRBV6-1
size: few
DNA: TGTGCCACCCCTTCCGGTGAGAGGTACACAGATACGCAGTATTTT
CDR3: CATPSGERYTDTQYF

J: TRBJ2-3
D: TRBD2
V: TRBV7-3
size: few
DNA: TGTGCCAGCAGCTCCGGGACTACTAGCACAGATACGCAGTATTTT
CDR3: CASSSGTTSTDTQYF

J: TRBJ2-1
D: TRBD2
V: TRBV27
size: few
DNA: TGTGCCAGCAGTCTTTGGGGGGGCTCCTACAATGAGCAGTTCTTC
CDR3: CASSLWGGSYNEQFF

J: TRBJ2-7
D: .
V: TRBV18
size: .
DNA: TGTGCCAGCTCACCTATCAATCGGGAGCAGTACTTC
CDR3: CASSPINREQYF

J: TRBJ2-5
D: TRBD1
V: TRBV7-2
size: few
DNA: TGTGCCAGCAGCTTAGGACAGGGTAGCAGAGAGACCCAGTACTTC
CDR3: CASSLGQGSRETQYF

J: TRBJ1-4
D: .
V: TRBV25-1
size: few
DNA: TGTGCCAGCAGTGAATCGACTGCAACTAATGAAAAACTGTTTTTT
CDR3: CASSESTATNEKLFF

J: TRBJ2-1
D: TRBD2
V: TRBV28
size: .
DNA: TGTGCCAGCAGTCCCAGCCGGGGGCGGGGGGGCCGGAATGAGCAGTTCTTC
CDR3: CASSPSRGRGGRNEQFF

J: TRBJ2-1
D: TRBD1
V: TRBV29-1
size: few
DNA: TGCAGCGTTTTCGACAGGGGCTACAATGAGCAGTTCTTC
CDR3: CSVFDRGYNEQFF

J: TRBJ2-1
D: .
V: TRBV25-1
size: .
DNA: TGTGCTATAGGAGACAATGAGCAGTTCTTC
CDR3: CAIGDNEQFF

J: TRBJ2-3
D: .
V: TRBV7-9
size: few
DNA: TGTGCCAGCAGCCCCGGGAGCCCTAGCACAGATACGCAGTATTTT
CDR3: CASSPGSPSTDTQYF

J: TRBJ2-3
D: .
V: TRBV11-2
size: .
DNA: TGTGCCAGCAGCCTAGGGCAGTTGCCAGATACGCAGTATTTT
CDR3: CASSLGQLPDTQYF

J: TRBJ2-7
D: TRBD2
V: TRBV11-2
size: .
DNA: TGTGCCAGCAGCACTGAGCGGGAGTGGGAGCAGTACTTC
CDR3: CASSTEREWEQYF

J: TRBJ1-1
D: .
V: TRBV30
size: .
DNA: TGTGCCTGGAGTGTACGGCGGAGCATGAACACTGAAGCTTTCTTT
CDR3: CAWSVRRSMNTEAFF

J: TRBJ2-7
D: TRBD1
V: TRBV19
size: few
DNA: TGTGCCAGTAGTCCTCGACAGGGGAACTACGAGCAGTACTTC
CDR3: CASSPRQGNYEQYF

J: TRBJ2-7
D: .
V: TRBV18
size: few
DNA: TGTGCCAGCTCATCGATGACAGTGCCCTCCTACGAGCAGTACTTC
CDR3: CASSSMTVPSYEQYF

J: TRBJ1-6
D: .
V: TRBV7-9
size: few
DNA: TGTGCCAGCAGCTTCCAGTTCAATTCACCCCTCCACTTT
CDR3: CASSFQFNSPLHF

J: TRBJ2-5
D: .
V: TRBV27
size: .
DNA: TGTGCCACAGGGGGAGGAGAGACCCAGTACTTC
CDR3: CATGGGETQYF

J: TRBJ1-1
D: .
V: TRBV23-1
size: few
DNA: TGCGCCAGCAGTCAATCGTTCCCACGGACAGCGGGGCGGTGCACTGAAGCTTTCTTT
CDR3: CASSQSFPRTAGRCTEAFF

J: TRBJ2-5
D: .
V: TRBV10-3
size: .
DNA: TGTGCCATCAGTGATAATCGGGAGACCCAGTACTTC
CDR3: CAISDNRETQYF

J: TRBJ2-7
D: TRBD2
V: TRBV28
size: .
DNA: TGTGCCAGTGTAGCGGGAGGTACCATCTCCTACGAGCAGTACTTC
CDR3: CASVAGGTISYEQYF